This paragraph reports one T cell receptor (beta chain). This record belongs to a study of PD-1 blockade in classical Hodgkin lymphoma. The ends were cut back, 5 bases at V and 4 bases at J, with 11 bases in the middle. The V gene's germline CDR1 is KGHSH and CDR2 LQKENI. There are 13 residues in the CDR3. Some clones are missing from TCRdb's copy, which holds only in-frame ones; the method was immunoSEQ multiplex PCR. The sample lists about 19,000 clones, 70% to 90% occurring once. Described time point: cycle 4 day 1 (C4D1), after 5 to 7 weeks of nivolumab. Every patient had relapsed following autologous stem cell transplantation, and cohorts differed in brentuximab vedotin exposure. Magnetic negative selection purified CD4+ T cells from thawed PBMCs.

This TCR derives from a human donor with classical Hodgkin lymphoma. The sequenced sample was CD4+ T cells from blood, obtained before the fourth cycle of nivolumab. The chain uses TRBV18 and TRBJ2-5; D is possibly TRBD1 (6 bases). The CDR3 nucleotides read TGTGCCAGCTCATTACAGGGTGGAGAGACCCAGTACTTC. Translated: CASSLQGGETQYF.